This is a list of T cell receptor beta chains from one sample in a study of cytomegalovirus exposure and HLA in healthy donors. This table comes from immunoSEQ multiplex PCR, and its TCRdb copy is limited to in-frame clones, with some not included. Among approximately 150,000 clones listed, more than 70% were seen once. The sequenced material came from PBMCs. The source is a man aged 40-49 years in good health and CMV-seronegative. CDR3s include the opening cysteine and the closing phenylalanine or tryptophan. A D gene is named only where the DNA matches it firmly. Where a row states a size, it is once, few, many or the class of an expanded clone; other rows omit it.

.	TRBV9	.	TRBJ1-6	TGTGCCAGCAGCGTCCGCGGGAGGGGGGATTCACCCCTCCACTTT	CASSVRGRGDSPLHF
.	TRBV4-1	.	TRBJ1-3	TGCGCCAGCAGCCAAGGGCGGGTCGCGAACACCATATATTTT	CASSQGRVANTIYF
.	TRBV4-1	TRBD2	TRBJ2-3	TGCGCCAGCAGCCAAGAACCGCTAGCGGGGGGAGCTAGGGATACGCAGTATTTT	CASSQEPLAGGARDTQYF
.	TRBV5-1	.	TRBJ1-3	TGCGCCAGCAGAGAGAGCTCTGGAAACACCATATATTTT	CASRESSGNTIYF
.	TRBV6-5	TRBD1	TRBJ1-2	TGTGCCGGAAGGGACAGGAACTATGGCTACACCTTC	CAGRDRNYGYTF
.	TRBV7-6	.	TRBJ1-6	TGTGCCAGCAGCCCAGGCCCGGAAAGCTCCTATAATTCACCCCTCCACTTT	CASSPGPESSYNSPLHF
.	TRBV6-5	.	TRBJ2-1	TGTGCCAGCAGTTACTCCCGACTTAAACCGGCCAATGAGCAGTTCTTC	CASSYSRLKPANEQFF
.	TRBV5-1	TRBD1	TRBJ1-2	TGCGCCAGCAGCTTAAGGACAGGGGAGGGCTATGGCTACACCTTC	CASSLRTGEGYGYTF
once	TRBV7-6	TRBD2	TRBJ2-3	TGTGCCAGCAGCTTAGGTGGGGGGACTAGCGGCACAGATACGCAGTATTTT	CASSLGGGTSGTDTQYF
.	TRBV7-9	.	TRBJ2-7	TGTGCCAGCAGCCCGAGGACAGCTAAGAGTTACGAGCAGTACTTC	CASSPRTAKSYEQYF
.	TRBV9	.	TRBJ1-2	TGTGCCAGCAGCGCAGACACACAGGGTAACTATGGCTACACCTTC	CASSADTQGNYGYTF
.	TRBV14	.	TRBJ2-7	TGTGCCAGCAGCCAAGATTGGGTGGAGGGGGAGCAGTACTTC	CASSQDWVEGEQYF
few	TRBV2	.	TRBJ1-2	TGTGCCAGCAGACACGGGGATGGTTCGTCCTATGGCTACACCTTC	CASRHGDGSSYGYTF
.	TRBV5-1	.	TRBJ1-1	TGCGCCAGCAGCTCCGGTCGAGGTACTACTGAAGCTTTCTTT	CASSSGRGTTEAFF
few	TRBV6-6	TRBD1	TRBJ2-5	TGTGCCAGCAGCCCCCAGGGGGAGCAGGTTTGGACCCAGTACTTC	CASSPQGEQVWTQYF
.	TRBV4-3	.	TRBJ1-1	TGCGCCAGCAGCCAAGATAGGCGGGGGAACACTGAAGCTTTCTTT	CASSQDRRGNTEAFF
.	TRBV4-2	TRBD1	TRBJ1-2	TGTGCCAGCAGCCCACAAGACAGGGGCGGAGGCTACACCTTC	CASSPQDRGGGYTF
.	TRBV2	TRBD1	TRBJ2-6	TGTGCCAGCATCCGGACAGGGGTCGCCGGGGCCAACGTCCTGACTTTC	CASIRTGVAGANVLTF